This TCR beta chain comes out of a study of response to subunit inactivated influenza vaccine. This clonotype was seen ten or more times. Its antigen is undetermined. The CDR3 spans 14 residues. Trimming cost V 3 bases and J 6 bases, with 11 bases left between them. TCRdb analysed the RT-PCR reads with MiXCR anew, one entry per CDR3 protein. The sample yields about 170,000 distinct CDR3 sequences, approximately 12% seen once. Study outcomes and limitations: The study's authors posited that every seasonal influenza vaccination enlists few new T cells.

These data are also associated with another study on T cells expressing NK-cell markers. That paper notes: UMIs accompanied the 5'RACE template switching by which TCR beta cDNA was made. The TCR beta repertoires originated in sorted CD3+CD56+NKG2C+, CD3+CD56+NKG2C- and CD3+CD56-NKG2C+ T cells. Several experiments added an anti-gamma-delta TCR antibody to sort only alpha-beta TCR T cells. HCMV specificity of the expanded NKG2C+ T cell clones was not established.

This rearrangement joins TRBV12-3 or TRBV12-4 to TRBJ2-2; D gene uncertain. The material sequenced was CD8+ T cells sorted from PBMCs, taken 12 days after vaccination. This TCR was recovered from a man aged 50 to 60 who received an inactivated influenza vaccine. CDR3: CASSFYILAGELFF. CDR3 bases: TGTGCCAGCAGTTTTTACATACTGGCCGGGGAGCTGTTTTTT.